The 23 T cell receptor beta chains presented below share a single source sample, sequenced in a study of cytomegalovirus exposure and HLA in healthy donors. PCR primers comprised 60 Vbeta and 13 Jbeta primers. Using immunoSEQ multiplex PCR, the repertoire was profiled, and TCRdb retains in-frame clones only, with some absent. The table has approximately 140,000 clones, 82% seen once. Specimen: PBMCs. These receptors all come from a man younger than 35 in good health and CMV-seropositive.

The genes are TRBV10-3 and TRBJ2-7; 7 bases line up with TRBD2. The CDR3 spans 18 residues. CDR1 and CDR2 (germline): ENHRY, SYGVKD. With 0 bases clipped from V and 3 bases from J, the junction kept 14 bases outside the gene matches. CDR3 nucleotide sequence: TGTGCCATCAGTGAGTCAAATGGCGCTAGCGGAAGAAACTACGAGCAGTACTTC. Translated, it gives CAISESNGASGRNYEQYF.

In its sample, this clone was seen once. V and J are TRBV7-8 and TRBJ1-1; D may be TRBD1 (6 bases). Germline lookup yields CDR1 SGHVS and CDR2 FQNEAQ. Deletions cut 5 bases from V and 6 bases from J, with 19 bases between. The CDR3 contains 15 residues. In nucleotides, the CDR3 is TGTGCCAGCAGCCTGAGGGGGGGGGTTGAAGCTGAAGCTTTCTTT. As protein: CASSLRGGVEAEAFF.

The count of this clone is one. The chain combines TRBV7-9 with TRBJ2-7, with 7 bases lining up with TRBD1. The germline gives CDR1 SEHNR, CDR2 FQNEAQ (reference sequence). The length of the CDR3 is 14 residues. The V and J ends lost 5 bases and 1 base, in that order; junction bases with no gene match: 5. The CDR3 DNA follows: TGTGCCAGCAGCGGGGGACAGTGGTCCTACGAGCAGTACTTC. Encoded protein: CASSGGQWSYEQYF.

The J gene is TRBJ1-1, the V gene TRBV5-1; D ambiguous. CDR3 length: 16 amino acids. The V end was cut by 3 bases, the J end by 1 base, with 16 bases between. The germline V gene encodes CDR1 SGHRS and CDR2 YFSETQ. CDR3 region: CASSSSTYRGNTEAFF. The CDR3 DNA is TGCGCCAGCAGCTCGAGTACCTACCGGGGGAACACTGAAGCTTTCTTT.

The chain recombines TRBV6-1 with TRBJ2-1, with 10 positions matching TRBD2. The CDR3 runs 12 residues. V lost 4 bases and J lost 15; bases outside the gene matches: 6. CDR1 is MNHNS, CDR2 SASEGT, per germline. CDR3 protein: CASSGTSGGGFF. Here the CDR3 DNA reads TGTGCCAGCAGTGGGACTAGCGGAGGGGGGTTCTTC.

V and J are TRBV28 and TRBJ1-6; D call uncertain. The V end lost 7 bases, the J end lost 14 bases, and 12 bases lay between the germline ends. The CDR3 sequence is 11 residues long. Germline CDR1 reads MDHEN; CDR2 reads SYDVKM. The CDR3 here is CASNELSSLHF. In nucleotides, the CDR3 is TGTGCCAGCAATGAGCTGAGTTCCCTCCACTTT.

This rearrangement joins TRBV7-9 to TRBJ2-1, with TRBD1 matching over 9 bases. Trimming took 5 bases from V and 4 from J; bases not matched to a gene: 6. The CDR3 contains 15 residues. Per the germline V gene, CDR1 is SEHNR and CDR2 is FQNEAQ (reference sequence). The CDR3 bases are TGTGCCAGCAGCCCTCGGACAGGGGCGTACAATGAGCAGTTCTTC. As protein: CASSPRTGAYNEQFF. The full variable domain, its missing parts supplied by reference TRBV7-9 and TRBJ2-1, is DTGVSQNPRHKITKRGQNVTFRCDPISEHNRLYWYRQTLGQGPEFLTYFQNEAQLEKSRLLSDRFSAERPKGSFSTLEIQRTEQGDSAMYLCASSPRTGAYNEQFFGPGTRLTVL.

V is TRBV28 and J is TRBJ1-4, with D unclear. The V and J ends lost 3 bases and 5 bases respectively, with 10 bases between them. This CDR3 region has 14 residues. Per the germline V gene, CDR1 is MDHEN and CDR2 is SYDVKM. The DNA for the CDR3 is TGTGCCAGCAGTTTCCTAGGAAAGAATGAAAAACTGTTTTTT. It translates to CASSFLGKNEKLFF. The full variable domain, its missing parts supplied by reference TRBV28 and TRBJ1-4, is DVKVTQSSRYLVKRTGEKVFLECVQDMDHENMFWYRQDPGLGLRLIYFSYDVKMKEKGDIPEGYSVSREKKERFSLILESASTNQTSMYLCASSFLGKNEKLFFGSGTQLSVL.

DNA of the CDR3: TGCGCCAGCAGCTTGGGGCCCCGGGGGAGCTCCTATAATTCACCCCTCCACTTT. Amino acid sequence: CASSLGPRGSSYNSPLHF. The chain carries TRBV5-1 and TRBJ1-6; the D gene is possibly TRBD1 (5 bases). CDR1 and CDR2 (germline): SGHRS, YFSETQ. The CDR3 consists of 18 residues. V lost 0 bases, J lost 0 bases, and 13 bases lay in between.

V is TRBV6-5 and J is TRBJ2-1; 11 bases are shared with TRBD2. The J segment lost 4 bases and the V segment lost 6 bases, leaving 5 bases of the junction unmatched. Germline V gives CDR1 MNHEY, CDR2 SVGAGI. CDR3 length: 15 amino acids. The CDR3 spells CASSLAGGGYNEQFF. Here the CDR3 DNA reads TGTGCCAGCAGCCTAGCGGGAGGAGGGTACAATGAGCAGTTCTTC.

The table lists this clone with a few counts. J is TRBJ2-7 and V is TRBV7-9; 11 bases map to TRBD2. The CDR3 extends over 15 amino acids. The trim removed 3 bases at V and 6 bases at J, leaving 7 bases unmatched. Germline V gene sequence: CDR1 SEHNR, CDR2 FQNEAQ (reference sequence). In nucleotides, the CDR3 is TGTGCCAGCAGCTTCAAACTAGCGGGAGCCATCGAGCAGTACTTC. Protein product: CASSFKLAGAIEQYF.

J is TRBJ1-4 and V is TRBV5-4; D is perhaps TRBD1 (5 bases). CDR3 length: 13 residues. V lost 2 bases and J 9 bases, leaving 11 bases between the germline ends. Germline values: CDR1 SGHNT, CDR2 YYREEE (reference sequence). The CDR3 sequence is CASSLIGGKKLFF. The CDR3 DNA follows: TGTGCCAGCAGCTTAATCGGGGGGAAAAAACTGTTTTTT. Full variable domain (rest looked up from reference TRBV5-4 and TRBJ1-4): ETGVTQSPTHLIKTRGQQVTLRCSSQSGHNTVSWYQQALGQGPQFIFQYYREEENGRGNFPPRFSGLQFPNYSSELNVNALELDDSALYLCASSLIGGKKLFFGSGTQLSVL.

This chain uses TRBV15 with TRBJ2-1; TRBD2 aligns across 7 bases. Per the germline V gene, CDR1 is LNHNV and CDR2 is YYDKDF (reference sequence). This CDR3 comprises 14 residues. With 11 bases clipped from V and 5 bases from J, the junction kept 12 bases outside the gene matches. The CDR3 sequence: CAAQTGLGNNEQFF. The DNA for the CDR3 is TGTGCCGCCCAAACAGGACTAGGAAACAATGAGCAGTTCTTC. Full variable domain (missing parts from reference TRBV15 and TRBJ2-1): DAMVIQNPRYQVTQFGKPVTLSCSQTLNHNVMYWYQQKSSQAPKLLFHYYDKDFNNEADTPDNFQSRRPNTSFCFLDIRSPGLGDTAMYLCAAQTGLGNNEQFFGPGTRLTVL.

Comments on this clone: At one end the junction does not follow the germline gene, possibly because of a read error. The chain has TRBV27 and TRBJ1-1; 8 bases fit TRBD1. The germline CDR1 and CDR2 sequences are MNHEY and SMNVEV (reference sequence). This CDR3 has 14 amino acids. The CDR3 region has the DNA TGTGCCAGCAGTTTAGGACAGGGTTGGACTGAAGCTTTTTTT. This gives the protein CASSLGQGWTEAFF.

The chain joins TRBV18 to TRBJ2-2; possible D gene TRBD2, 5 bases. Germline lookup yields CDR1 KGHSH and CDR2 LQKENI. The CDR3 covers 15 residues. Deletions cut 0 bases from V and 6 bases from J, with 11 bases between. For the CDR3, the DNA is TGTGCCAGCTCACCACCTCCGGGGTCCGCCGGGGAGCTGTTTTTT. Its protein product is CASSPPPGSAGELFF.

The CDR3 spells CASSFGTPSYEQYF. As DNA, the CDR3 is TGTGCCAGCAGCTTCGGGACACCCTCCTACGAGCAGTACTTC. This sequence joins TRBV7-2 and TRBJ2-7; tentative D call: TRBD1 (6 bases). The CDR3 spans 14 residues. V lost 3 bases, J lost 0 bases, and 9 bases lay in between. Looked up from germline, CDR1 is SGHTA and CDR2 is FQGNSA.

CDR3: CASSLGRTASGKYEQYF. For the CDR3, the DNA is TGTGCCAGCAGCTTAGGGCGGACTGCTAGCGGAAAGTACGAGCAGTACTTC. The chain links TRBV7-6 to TRBJ2-7, with TRBD2 matching 7 bases. Germline V gene sequence: CDR1 SGHVS, CDR2 FNYEAQ. J gave up 4 bases and V 1 base, and 13 bases lay outside the gene matches. This CDR3 spans 17 amino acids. The full variable domain, with the rest looked up from reference TRBV7-6 and TRBJ2-7, is GAGVSQSPRYKVTKRGQDVALRCDPISGHVSLYWYRQALGQGPEFLTYFNYEAQQDKSGLPNDRFSAERPEGSISTLTIQRTEQRDSAMYRCASSLGRTASGKYEQYFGPGTRLTVT.

V and J are TRBV5-1 and TRBJ1-2, with a weak D call TRBD1 (5 bases). Germline V gene sequence: CDR1 SGHRS, CDR2 YFSETQ. This CDR3 contains 14 residues. Trimming removed 0 bases at V and 5 bases at J, with 11 bases between. CDR3 sequence reads: CASSLAQGPYGYTF. The CDR3 nucleotides are TGCGCCAGCAGCTTGGCCCAGGGCCCTTATGGCTACACCTTC.

This clone appeared a single time. The J gene is TRBJ2-1, the V gene TRBV10-2; 8 bases fit TRBD2. Trimming took 0 bases from V and 2 from J; bases not matched to a gene: 3. The CDR3 totals 16 residues. CDR1 and CDR2 (germline): WSHSY, SAAADI. CDR3 amino acids: CASSESTSEAYNEQFF. CDR3 in DNA: TGCGCCAGCAGTGAGTCGACTAGCGAAGCCTACAATGAGCAGTTCTTC.

This clone was seen more than once but under ten times. V usage is TRBV28 and J usage is TRBJ2-2; D may be TRBD2 (6 bases). The length of the CDR3 is 14 residues. CDR1 and CDR2 (germline): MDHEN, SYDVKM. V gave up 3 bases and J gave up 4 bases, with 9 bases separating them. The CDR3 protein is CASSLGGGTGELFF. The CDR3 region has the DNA TGTGCCAGCAGTTTGGGGGGTGGCACCGGGGAGCTGTTTTTT.

This clone has just a few counts. CDR3 sequence: CASSPPGGRGQPQHF. The CDR3 bases are TGTGCCAGCAGCCCCCCCGGGGGGCGGGGTCAGCCCCAGCATTTT. V is TRBV28 and J is TRBJ1-5; a weak D match, TRBD1 (6 bases). Trimming left V 6 bases short and J 6 bases short, with 18 bases between. The germline V gene has CDR1 MDHEN and CDR2 SYDVKM. The CDR3 totals 15 residues.

V usage is TRBV2 and J usage is TRBJ1-3; no clear D gene. The V gene's germline CDR1 is SNHLY and CDR2 FYNNEI. CDR3 length: 13 amino acids. V was trimmed by 3 bases and J by 3 bases, leaving 6 bases between them. The CDR3 loop reads CASSEPGGNTIYF. In DNA, the CDR3 is TGTGCCAGCAGTGAGCCAGGTGGAAACACCATATATTTT. The variable domain in full, completed from reference TRBV2 and TRBJ1-3, reads EPEVTQTPSHQVTQMGQEVILRCVPISNHLYFYWYRQILGQKVEFLVSFYNNEISEKSEIFDDQFSVERPDGSNFTLKIRSTKLEDSAMYFCASSEPGGNTIYFGEGSWLTVV.

The chain joins TRBV18 to TRBJ1-4; D unclear. This CDR3 has 14 residues. Between the trimmed V and J ends, which lost 3 bases and 0 bases, there was a span of 5 bases. CDR1 and CDR2 (germline): KGHSH, LQKENI. The CDR3 protein is CASSPRTTNEKLFF. Here the CDR3 DNA reads TGTGCCAGCTCACCGCGGACAACTAATGAAAAACTGTTTTTT.